These 10 T cell receptor beta chains came from one sample sequenced in a study of T cell repertoires in cytomegalovirus infection. Their antigens remain unidentified. TCRdb re-analysed the reads in MiXCR, keeping a single row per CDR3 protein. The repertoire holds just over 450,000 distinct CDR3 sequences, with under 55% as singletons. The sample here was cultured PBMCs, taken from culture after CMV antigen stimulation. The receptor source for this set is a human donor in good health (CMV status not recorded). Some clones in this sample may be carry-over from other donors' samples.

This CDR3 is CASTSRQGFMNTEAFF. CDR3 nucleotide sequence: TGTGCCAGCACCTCGAGACAGGGGTTCATGAACACTGAAGCTTTCTTT. V is TRBV6-5 and J is TRBJ1-1, with 8 bases matching TRBD1. V was pared by 7 bases and J by 0 bases, with 10 bases of the junction left unmatched. CDR1 MNHEY and CDR2 SVGAGI come from the germline V gene. This CDR3 is 16 amino acids long.

This chain uses TRBV12-3 or TRBV12-4 with TRBJ2-5, with 10 bases matching TRBD1. V was clipped by 2 bases and J by 4 bases; unmatched bases: 4. CDR3 length: 15 amino acids. CDR3 DNA sequence: TGTGCCAGCAGTTTACCCGGGACAGGGGTAGAGACCCAGTACTTC. This codes for CASSLPGTGVETQYF.

The gene calls are TRBV20-1 and TRBJ1-5; 9 bases map to TRBD1. Trimming cost V 4 bases and J 3 bases; bases outside gene matches: 4. The length of the CDR3 is 14 residues. Germline V gene lookup returns CDR1 DFQATT and CDR2 SNEGSKA (reference sequence). DNA for the CDR3: TGCAGTGCTAAAACAGGGGGCCCCAATCAGCCCCAGCATTTT. Protein: CSAKTGGPNQPQHF.

The chain couples TRBV7-9 to TRBJ2-7; 12 bases agree with TRBD1. CDR3 size: 15 residues. After removal of 5 bases from V and 6 bases from J, the junction contained 8 bases not matched to a gene. Germline V lookup: CDR1 SEHNR, CDR2 FQNEAQ (reference sequence). The CDR3 DNA reads TGTGCCAGCAGCCCGCCGGGACAGGGGGCAGGCGAGCAGTACTTC. This gives the protein CASSPPGQGAGEQYF.

The chain combines TRBV12-3 or TRBV12-4 with TRBJ1-5; D unresolved. The V and J ends lost 5 bases and 2 bases respectively, with 13 bases between them. The CDR3 sequence is 15 residues long. As DNA, the CDR3 is TGTGCCAGCAGTCCCCCTTCCTGGGGCAATCAGCCCCAGCATTTT. It encodes CASSPPSWGNQPQHF.

This clonotype has just one count. The chain has TRBV2 and TRBJ1-5, with unresolved D. V lost 0 bases and J lost 6, with 9 bases in between. This CDR3 contains 14 residues. From germline, CDR1 is SNHLY and CDR2 FYNNEI. CDR3 sequence: CASSEARGSQPQHF. CDR3 sequence (DNA): TGTGCCAGCAGTGAAGCGCGGGGAAGTCAGCCCCAGCATTTT.

This clonotype was counted between two and nine times. This chain joins TRBV28 and TRBJ2-4; the D gene is possibly TRBD2 (6 bases). The CDR3 loop spans 15 amino acids. From germline, CDR1 is MDHEN and CDR2 SYDVKM. V lost 7 bases, J lost 0 bases, and 13 bases lay in between. CDR3: CASNEEGLAKNIQYF. The CDR3 region has the DNA TGTGCCAGCAACGAAGAGGGACTAGCCAAAAACATTCAGTACTTC.

In this sample, this clonotype turned up a few times. This sequence joins TRBV30 and TRBJ2-1, with D perhaps matching TRBD2 (5 bases). CDR1 and CDR2 (germline): GTSNPN, SVGIG (reference sequence). This CDR3 contains 14 residues. Trimming pared 7 bases from V and 2 bases from J, leaving 15 bases between. The DNA of the CDR3 is TGTGCCTCGGTCGAGGGTAATGCCTACAATGAGCAGTTCTTC. Its translation: CASVEGNAYNEQFF.

This clonotype was recorded a few times. This chain connects TRBV7-2 to TRBJ1-5; D possibly corresponds to TRBD1 (5 bases). Trimming took off 10 bases at V and 6 bases at J, with 16 bases between the two ends. Per the germline V gene, CDR1 is SGHTA and CDR2 is FQGNSA. The CDR3 has 13 residues. In DNA form, the CDR3 reads TGTGCCACCCGGCGGGGGGAGGGTCAGCCCCAGCATTTT. Translation gives CATRRGEGQPQHF.

The rearrangement joins TRBV4-3 to TRBJ2-3; 9 bases are a match to TRBD2. V shed 1 base and J 12 bases; nucleotides not matched to a gene: 11. This CDR3 contains 15 residues. The V gene's germline CDR1 is LGHNA and CDR2 YSLEER. Here the CDR3 DNA reads TGCGCCAGCAGCCAAGGGGGTGGGGTAGCGGGAGAACAGTATTTT. It yields the protein CASSQGGGVAGEQYF.